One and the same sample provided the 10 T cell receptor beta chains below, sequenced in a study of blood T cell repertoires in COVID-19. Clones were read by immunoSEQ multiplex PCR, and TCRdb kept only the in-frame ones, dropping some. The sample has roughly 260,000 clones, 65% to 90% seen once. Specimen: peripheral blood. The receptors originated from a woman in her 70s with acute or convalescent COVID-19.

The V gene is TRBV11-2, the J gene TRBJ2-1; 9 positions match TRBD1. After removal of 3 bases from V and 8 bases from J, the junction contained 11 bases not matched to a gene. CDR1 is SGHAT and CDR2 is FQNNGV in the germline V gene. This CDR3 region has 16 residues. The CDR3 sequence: CASSFRIRTGEHEQFF. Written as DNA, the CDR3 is TGTGCCAGCAGCTTTCGGATACGGACAGGGGAACATGAGCAGTTCTTC.

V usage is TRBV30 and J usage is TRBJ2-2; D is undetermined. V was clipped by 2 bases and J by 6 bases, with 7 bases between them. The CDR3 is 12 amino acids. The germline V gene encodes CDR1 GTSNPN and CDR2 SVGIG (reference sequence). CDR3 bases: TGTGCCTGGAGTTTGACTGCCGGGGAGCTGTTTTTT. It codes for CAWSLTAGELFF.

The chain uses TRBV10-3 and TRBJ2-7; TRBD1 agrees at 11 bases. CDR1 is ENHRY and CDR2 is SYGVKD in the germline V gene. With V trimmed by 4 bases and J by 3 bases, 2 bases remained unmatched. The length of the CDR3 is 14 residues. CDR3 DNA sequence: TGTGCCATCAGTGCTGGGACAGGGGGCTACGAGCAGTACTTC. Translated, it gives CAISAGTGGYEQYF.

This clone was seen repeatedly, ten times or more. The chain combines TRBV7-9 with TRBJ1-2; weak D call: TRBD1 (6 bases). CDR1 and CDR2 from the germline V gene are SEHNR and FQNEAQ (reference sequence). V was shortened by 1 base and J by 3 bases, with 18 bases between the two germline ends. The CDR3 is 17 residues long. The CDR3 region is CASSLDSGTRKYYGYTF. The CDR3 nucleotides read TGTGCCAGCAGCTTAGATTCCGGGACACGAAAATACTATGGCTACACCTTC.

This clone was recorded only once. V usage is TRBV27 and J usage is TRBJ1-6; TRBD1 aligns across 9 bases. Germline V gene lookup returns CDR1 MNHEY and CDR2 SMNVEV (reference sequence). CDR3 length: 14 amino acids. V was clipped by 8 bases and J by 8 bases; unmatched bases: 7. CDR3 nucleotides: TGTGCCAGCCAATTTAGACAGGGGGATTCACCCCTCCACTTT. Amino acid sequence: CASQFRQGDSPLHF.

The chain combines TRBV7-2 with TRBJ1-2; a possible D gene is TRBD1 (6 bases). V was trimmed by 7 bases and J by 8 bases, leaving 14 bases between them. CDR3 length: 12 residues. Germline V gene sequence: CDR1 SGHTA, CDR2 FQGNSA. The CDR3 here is CASMDRIGGYTF. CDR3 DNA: TGTGCCAGCATGGACAGAATCGGCGGCTACACCTTC.

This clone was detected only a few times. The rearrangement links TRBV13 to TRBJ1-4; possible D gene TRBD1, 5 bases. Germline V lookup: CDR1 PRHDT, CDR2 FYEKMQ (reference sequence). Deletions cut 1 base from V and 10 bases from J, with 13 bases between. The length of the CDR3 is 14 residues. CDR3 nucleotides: TGTGCCAGCAGCTTAGTCAGATCGGGGGGAAAACTGTTTTTT. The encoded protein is CASSLVRSGGKLFF.

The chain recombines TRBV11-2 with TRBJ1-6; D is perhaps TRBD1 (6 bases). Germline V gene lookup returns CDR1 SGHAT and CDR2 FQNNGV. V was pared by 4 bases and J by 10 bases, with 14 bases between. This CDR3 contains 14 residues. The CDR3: CASSSGQPGSPLHF. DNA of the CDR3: TGTGCCAGCAGCTCAGGACAGCCTGGCTCACCCCTCCACTTT. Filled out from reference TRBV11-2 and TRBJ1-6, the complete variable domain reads EAGVAQSPRYKIIEKRQSVAFWCNPISGHATLYWYQQILGQGPKLLIQFQNNGVVDDSQLPKDRFSAERLKGVDSTLKIQPAKLEDSAVYLCASSSGQPGSPLHFGNGTRLTVT.

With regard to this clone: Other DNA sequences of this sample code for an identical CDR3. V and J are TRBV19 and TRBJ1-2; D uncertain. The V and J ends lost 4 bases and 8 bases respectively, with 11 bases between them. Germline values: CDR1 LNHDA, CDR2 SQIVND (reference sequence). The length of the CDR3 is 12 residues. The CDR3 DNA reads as TGTGCCAGTAGTACAGGCTCCCGCGGCTACACCTTC. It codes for CASSTGSRGYTF.

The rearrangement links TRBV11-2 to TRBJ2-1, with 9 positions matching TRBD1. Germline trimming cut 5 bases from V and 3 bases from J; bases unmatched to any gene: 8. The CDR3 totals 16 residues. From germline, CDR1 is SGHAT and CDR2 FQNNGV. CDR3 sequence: CASSLGTGTIYNEQFF. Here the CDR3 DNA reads TGTGCCAGCAGCCTAGGGACAGGGACTATCTACAATGAGCAGTTCTTC.